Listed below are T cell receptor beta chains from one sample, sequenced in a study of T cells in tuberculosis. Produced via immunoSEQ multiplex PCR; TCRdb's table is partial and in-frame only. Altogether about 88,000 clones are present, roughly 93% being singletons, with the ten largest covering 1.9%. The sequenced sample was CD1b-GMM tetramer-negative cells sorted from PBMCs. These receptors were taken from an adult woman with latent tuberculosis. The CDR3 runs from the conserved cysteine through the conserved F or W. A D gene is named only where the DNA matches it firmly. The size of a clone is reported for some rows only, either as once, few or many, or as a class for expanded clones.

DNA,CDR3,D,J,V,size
TGTGCCAGCCGGTCCCGGGACTATCCTCGAGATACGCAGTATTTT,CASRSRDYPRDTQYF,TRBD2,TRBJ2-3,TRBV28,.
TGTGCCAGCAGCGTGGGACTAGCGGAAGAGACCCAGTACTTC,CASSVGLAEETQYF,TRBD2,TRBJ2-5,TRBV11-2,.
TGTGCCAGCAGTTTATTGCGGGGCAGGGCCGGGGAGCTGTTTTTT,CASSLLRGRAGELFF,.,TRBJ2-2,TRBV28,.
TGTGCCTGGAGTCTTGGGGGGGCGGGCGAGCAGTACTTC,CAWSLGGAGEQYF,.,TRBJ2-7,TRBV30,.
TGTGCCAGCAGCTCGGGACTGAGGGGAGAGACCCAGTACTTC,CASSSGLRGETQYF,.,TRBJ2-5,TRBV7-2,once
TGTGCCAGCAGCTTGGTGGGCCGCTCTGGAAACACCATATATTTT,CASSLVGRSGNTIYF,.,TRBJ1-3,TRBV5-8,.
TGTGCCAGCAGTGGCCACGGGATACACTACAATGAGCAGTTCTTC,CASSGHGIHYNEQFF,.,TRBJ2-1,TRBV25-1,.
TGTGCCTGGAGCCTCCACAATAGGGGGGGCGGCTACACCTTC,CAWSLHNRGGGYTF,.,TRBJ1-2,TRBV30,.
TGTGCCAGCAAGCTCGGGAATCAGCCCCAGCATTTT,CASKLGNQPQHF,.,TRBJ1-5,TRBV2,.
TGTGCCAGTAGTAAGACAACGACAGGGGCGAATAACTATGGCTACACCTTC,CASSKTTTGANNYGYTF,TRBD1,TRBJ1-2,TRBV19,.
TGTGCCAGTAGTTCGCGCGACAGGACGAACACTGAAGCTTTCTTT,CASSSRDRTNTEAFF,.,TRBJ1-1,TRBV19,once
TGTGCCAGCCGTACGGCCGGGACAGGGGGCGCAGGCACTGAAGCTTTCTTT,CASRTAGTGGAGTEAFF,TRBD1,TRBJ1-1,TRBV10-3,.
TGCAGCGTTGGTGAGGGTGGCGGAAACACCATATATTTT,CSVGEGGGNTIYF,.,TRBJ1-3,TRBV29-1,once
TGTGCCAGCATTCGGACAGGGGACGAAAATGAGCAGTTCTTC,CASIRTGDENEQFF,TRBD1,TRBJ2-1,TRBV5-4,.
TGTGCCAGCAGCTCAGGACAGGCTTTTAATTCACCCCTCCACTTT,CASSSGQAFNSPLHF,TRBD1,TRBJ1-6,TRBV7-2,.
TGTGCCAGCAGCCAAGACCCATACAATGAGCAGTTCTTC,CASSQDPYNEQFF,.,TRBJ2-1,TRBV4-2,.
TGCAGTGCCCTTTATAGCTACACCTTC,CSALYSYTF,.,TRBJ1-2,TRBV20-1,.
TGTGCCAGCAGTTTATTTAAGGAGAGTGGCTACACCTTC,CASSLFKESGYTF,.,TRBJ1-2,TRBV27,.
TGTGCCAGCTCACCACGGTTAGCGGGGGGCACCCAAGAGACCCAGTACTTC,CASSPRLAGGTQETQYF,TRBD2,TRBJ2-5,TRBV18,.
TGTGCCAGCAGCCCCGGGACTAGCGGGGGGGCCATTGAGACCCAGTACTTC,CASSPGTSGGAIETQYF,TRBD2,TRBJ2-5,TRBV9,.
TGTGCCAGCTGTCGGGGGATAGAGAGTGAAAAACTGTTTTTT,CASCRGIESEKLFF,.,TRBJ1-4,TRBV6-1,.
TGTGCCAGCAGCGTCCCGGGACAGGCTGGGAATGAAAAACTGTTTTTT,CASSVPGQAGNEKLFF,TRBD1,TRBJ1-4,TRBV7-2,.
TGTGCCAGCAGCTTAGTGACTAGCGCAGGGGAGCAGTTCTTC,CASSLVTSAGEQFF,TRBD2,TRBJ2-1,TRBV7-8,.
TGTGCCAGCAGCCCCCATGGACTAGCGGGGGGCTACGAGCAGTACTTC,CASSPHGLAGGYEQYF,TRBD2,TRBJ2-7,TRBV7-2,.
TGCAGCGTCACGGGACTAGCGGGACGCACAGATACGCAGTATTTT,CSVTGLAGRTDTQYF,TRBD2,TRBJ2-3,TRBV29-1,.
TGTGCCAGCAGTGCCCGGGGTAATCAGCCCCAGCATTTT,CASSARGNQPQHF,.,TRBJ1-5,TRBV6-1,once
TGCGCCAGCAGCCAAGGGGGGGCCTACAATGAGCAGTTCTTC,CASSQGGAYNEQFF,.,TRBJ2-1,TRBV4-3,.
TGTGCCAGCAAAGGCCCAGGGAAGAATTTTTACGAGCAGTACTTC,CASKGPGKNFYEQYF,.,TRBJ2-7,TRBV2,.
TGTGCCAGCAGCTATTCTTATAATTCACCCCTCCACTTT,CASSYSYNSPLHF,.,TRBJ1-6,TRBV5-6,.
TGCGCCAGCAGCCAAGTTGGAGCGGGGTTCGGCACAGATACGCAGTATTTT,CASSQVGAGFGTDTQYF,TRBD2,TRBJ2-3,TRBV4-1,once
TGTGCCAGTACGCAGGGGCATGGCTACACCTTC,CASTQGHGYTF,.,TRBJ1-2,TRBV6-1,.
TGTGCCAGCAGCTTAGCGCTCCTTTCTCGCCAAACCGGGACAAGGAGCTCCTACGAGCAGTACTTC,CASSLALLSRQTGTRSSYEQYF,.,TRBJ2-7,TRBV7-2,.
TGTGCCAGTAGTCTGGGAGCGAATAATGAAAAACTGTTTTTT,CASSLGANNEKLFF,.,TRBJ1-4,TRBV19,few
TGTGCCAGCAGCCTCCGGACTAGCGGGGGGGTACGCAATGAGCAGTTCTTC,CASSLRTSGGVRNEQFF,TRBD2,TRBJ2-1,TRBV11-2,.
TGTGCCTATTCTATGGGACTAGGAGGGGACACAGATACGCAGTATTTT,CAYSMGLGGDTDTQYF,TRBD2,TRBJ2-3,TRBV30,once
TGTGCCAGCAGCCAAGGACTAGCGGGGGCCCCATGGGGAGAGACCCAGTACTTC,CASSQGLAGAPWGETQYF,TRBD2,TRBJ2-5,TRBV14,.
TGTGCCAGCAGCTCCGCCCAGGGATCGGGAAACACCATATATTTT,CASSSAQGSGNTIYF,.,TRBJ1-3,TRBV7-6,.
TGTGCCACTCGGGACAGGGGGTCATATACGCAGTATTTT,CATRDRGSYTQYF,TRBD1,TRBJ2-3,TRBV6-1,.
TGTGCCAGCAGTCACGGCGGGAAAGGGTATGGCTACACCTTC,CASSHGGKGYGYTF,.,TRBJ1-2,TRBV6-1,.
TGCAGCGTTGCCGGACAGGGGAGTTTCTATGGCTACACCTTC,CSVAGQGSFYGYTF,TRBD1,TRBJ1-2,TRBV29-1,.
TGTGCCAGCAGACGAGCGGTCGCGAACACCGGGGAGCTGTTTTTT,CASRRAVANTGELFF,.,TRBJ2-2,TRBV28,.
TGTGCCAGCAGAGAGGACAGGGGCGTAACTGAAGCTTTCTTT,CASREDRGVTEAFF,TRBD1,TRBJ1-1,TRBV6-5,.
TGTGCCATCAGTGACAGGGACAGGGGGACAAATCAGCCCCAGCATTTT,CAISDRDRGTNQPQHF,TRBD1,TRBJ1-5,TRBV10-3,.
TGTGCCAGTAGTGTTACTCCCAGGGTGGAAGCTTTCTTT,CASSVTPRVEAFF,.,TRBJ1-1,TRBV19,.
TGTGCCAGCAGCGCCTCCGGGACAACCACCGGGGAGCTGTTTTTT,CASSASGTTTGELFF,.,TRBJ2-2,TRBV9,once
TGTGCCAGCAGCCCGCGGCCACGTAGCGGGGGGCTCGTAGGTACGCAGTATTTT,CASSPRPRSGGLVGTQYF,TRBD2,TRBJ2-3,TRBV7-2,.
TGCGCCAGCAGCCAAGGACAGGGGACCACAGATACGCAGTATTTT,CASSQGQGTTDTQYF,TRBD1,TRBJ2-3,TRBV4-3,.
TGCGCCAGCAGCCAAGATCCAGGGGCGATGAACACTGAAGCTTTCTTT,CASSQDPGAMNTEAFF,.,TRBJ1-1,TRBV4-3,once
TGTGCCAGCAGTTTGTTGGCGGGCCTGCGTGGTGAGCAGTTCTTC,CASSLLAGLRGEQFF,.,TRBJ2-1,TRBV28,.
TGCGCCAGCAGCCCGGGACAGATTAACACTGAAGCTTTCTTT,CASSPGQINTEAFF,TRBD1,TRBJ1-1,TRBV5-1,.
TGTGCCAGCAGCCCCGGGACTAGCGGGGGGGGTGGTACGCAGTATTTT,CASSPGTSGGGGTQYF,TRBD2,TRBJ2-3,TRBV28,.
TGTGCCAGTGCCCCTAGCCAGAATCAGCCCCAGCATTTT,CASAPSQNQPQHF,.,TRBJ1-5,TRBV19,.
TGTGCCATCAGACGACAGGGGGCTTATCAGCCCCAGCATTTT,CAIRRQGAYQPQHF,TRBD1,TRBJ1-5,TRBV10-3,.
TGCGCCAGCAGCCAAGAAGGGGGTGCCCGGAGGGAAAAACTGTTTTTT,CASSQEGGARREKLFF,.,TRBJ1-4,TRBV4-1,.
TGCGCCAGCAGCCAAGACGAGGGAACGGACTATGGCTACACCTTC,CASSQDEGTDYGYTF,.,TRBJ1-2,TRBV4-1,.
TGTGCCAGCAGCTTGCGAACAGGGGCTTACTTTGCCGGGGAGCTGTTTTTT,CASSLRTGAYFAGELFF,TRBD1,TRBJ2-2,TRBV5-6,.
TGTGCCAGCAGCTATCGGACAGATAGCAATCAGCCCCAGCATTTT,CASSYRTDSNQPQHF,.,TRBJ1-5,TRBV7-2,.
TGCGCCAGCAGTATAGACAGGGACCGCTACGAGCAGTACTTC,CASSIDRDRYEQYF,TRBD1,TRBJ2-7,TRBV23-1,.
TGTGCCAGCACCCCAGCCTTGGGCCTATATGGCTACACCTTC,CASTPALGLYGYTF,.,TRBJ1-2,TRBV9,.
TGTGCCAGCAGCTTAGGGGCGGGGGGGCCCTATGAGACCCAGTACTTC,CASSLGAGGPYETQYF,TRBD2,TRBJ2-5,TRBV11-2,.